A selection of T cell receptor beta chains follows, all from one sample in a study of cytomegalovirus exposure and HLA in healthy donors. Generated by immunoSEQ multiplex PCR, the TCRdb table keeps only in-frame clones and is missing some. Of about 130,000 clones detected, 74% appear once; the ten largest clones hold 3.5% to 5%. The sequencing input was PBMCs. The receptors originated from a man aged 18 to 30 in good health and CMV-seropositive. CDR3s include the opening cysteine and the closing phenylalanine or tryptophan. Each record gives: J gene, D gene, clone size, V gene, CDR3 protein, CDR3 DNA. D genes are given only for firm matches. The listing skips clone size in some rows; elsewhere it reads once, few, many or a size class.

TRBJ1-1	TRBD1	NA	TRBV11-2	CASRPVGGIPHLAEAFF	TGTGCCAGCCGCCCGGTAGGGGGCATCCCTCACTTGGCTGAAGCTTTCTTT
TRBJ2-7	NA	NA	TRBV28	CASRAPTGRPGEQYF	TGTGCCAGCAGGGCACCGACAGGGAGGCCGGGCGAGCAGTACTTC
TRBJ1-6	TRBD1	NA	TRBV30	CAWTQQGAGVNSPLHF	TGTGCCTGGACCCAACAGGGGGCAGGGGTTAATTCACCCCTCCACTTT
TRBJ1-4	TRBD1	NA	TRBV9	CASSPRTGESSEKLFF	TGTGCCAGCAGCCCGAGGACAGGGGAGTCTTCGGAAAAACTGTTTTTT
TRBJ1-5	NA	few	TRBV21-1	CADGVQGNQPQHF	TGTGCCGACGGGGTACAGGGGAATCAGCCCCAGCATTTT
TRBJ2-7	TRBD1	NA	TRBV7-2	CASSTQTGGQYEQYF	TGTGCCAGCAGCACCCAGACAGGGGGCCAATACGAGCAGTACTTC
TRBJ1-4	NA	NA	TRBV5-1	CASSKGTATNEKLFF	TGCGCCAGCAGCAAAGGGACTGCAACTAATGAAAAACTGTTTTTT
TRBJ1-5	NA	NA	TRBV5-8	CASSNDRSLRQPQHF	TGTGCCAGCAGCAATGACAGGAGTTTGCGTCAGCCCCAGCATTTT
TRBJ1-2	NA	NA	TRBV6-5	CASSNNPGTYGYTF	TGTGCCAGCAGTAACAATCCGGGAACCTATGGCTACACCTTC
TRBJ1-4	NA	NA	TRBV5-1	CASSLWRGEATNEKLFF	TGCGCCAGCAGCTTGTGGAGAGGCGAGGCAACTAATGAAAAACTGTTTTTT
TRBJ2-7	TRBD1	NA	TRBV28	CASSSLDREYF	TGTGCCAGCAGTTCCCTGGACAGGGAGTACTTC
TRBJ2-2	TRBD2	NA	TRBV18	CASSPPLAGFLGELFF	TGTGCCAGCTCACCACCGTTAGCGGGGTTCCTGGGGGAGCTGTTTTTT
TRBJ2-1	TRBD2	NA	TRBV5-1	CASSLEGTSRFEQFF	TGCGCCAGCAGCTTGGAAGGGACTAGCCGATTTGAGCAGTTCTTC
TRBJ1-4	TRBD1	NA	TRBV5-1	CASSLAGQGDEKLFF	TGCGCCAGCAGCTTGGCGGGACAGGGAGATGAAAAACTGTTTTTT
TRBJ2-1	NA	few	TRBV28	CASRPLGAGVYNEQFF	TGTGCCAGCAGGCCGTTGGGGGCGGGGGTCTACAATGAGCAGTTCTTC
TRBJ2-2	TRBD1	NA	TRBV7-6	CASSPRTGGTGELFF	TGTGCCAGCAGCCCCCGGACAGGGGGCACCGGGGAGCTGTTTTTT
TRBJ1-2	TRBD1	few	TRBV7-9	CASSESDRGLHGYTF	TGTGCCAGCAGCGAATCGGACAGGGGGCTACATGGCTACACCTTC
TRBJ2-7	TRBD2	NA	TRBV4-3	CASSQDSGLAGGKGSYEQYF	TGCGCCAGCAGCCAAGATAGCGGACTAGCGGGAGGAAAGGGGTCCTACGAGCAGTACTTC
TRBJ1-2	NA	NA	TRBV6-6	CASSSPTVAANYGYTF	TGTGCCAGCAGTTCGCCGACAGTCGCCGCGAACTATGGCTACACCTTC
TRBJ2-7	NA	NA	TRBV23-1	CASSHAGREDEQYF	TGCGCCAGCAGTCATGCAGGCAGGGAAGACGAGCAGTACTTC
TRBJ1-1	NA	NA	TRBV7-9	CASSLRQVNTEAFF	TGTGCCAGCAGCCTTAGACAGGTGAACACTGAAGCTTTCTTT
TRBJ1-4	NA	few	TRBV19	CASSQGGSDEKLFF	TGTGCCAGTAGCCAGGGTGGTTCGGATGAAAAACTGTTTTTT
TRBJ2-1	TRBD1	NA	TRBV7-9	CASRDRVLANEQFF	TGTGCCAGCAGGGACAGGGTGTTGGCCAATGAGCAGTTCTTC
TRBJ2-1	NA	few	TRBV7-6	CASSLGLGGYNEQFF	TGTGCCAGCAGCTTAGGCCTGGGAGGCTACAATGAGCAGTTCTTC
TRBJ1-1	TRBD1	NA	TRBV23-1	CASSQEGGKGTEAFF	TGCGCCAGCAGTCAAGAAGGGGGCAAGGGCACTGAAGCTTTCTTT
TRBJ1-5	NA	NA	TRBV28	CASSLQTGRMEPQHF	TGTGCCAGCAGTCTCCAGACAGGTCGGATGGAGCCCCAGCATTTT
TRBJ2-3	NA	NA	TRBV10-3	CAISELQGFADTQYF	TGTGCCATCAGTGAGTTACAGGGATTCGCAGATACGCAGTATTTT
TRBJ2-1	NA	NA	TRBV21-1	CASVEVENEQFF	TGTGCCAGCGTAGAGGTTGAAAATGAGCAGTTCTTC
TRBJ1-5	NA	NA	TRBV7-2	CASSLIQGNQPQHF	TGTGCCAGCAGCTTAATCCAGGGTAATCAGCCCCAGCATTTT
TRBJ1-1	NA	NA	TRBV29-1	CSVAVSAEAFF	TGCAGCGTTGCAGTCTCAGCTGAAGCTTTCTTT
TRBJ2-3	TRBD2	NA	TRBV9	CASSVDHTSGAADTQYF	TGTGCCAGCAGCGTAGATCATACTAGCGGGGCAGCAGATACGCAGTATTTT
TRBJ1-4	TRBD1	few	TRBV6-5	CASSYAGGLFF	TGTGCCAGCAGTTACGCAGGGGGGCTGTTTTTT
TRBJ2-3	NA	NA	TRBV5-6	CASSPGVTTDTQYF	TGTGCCAGCAGCCCCGGGGTTACCACAGATACGCAGTATTTT
TRBJ2-7	TRBD1	NA	TRBV28	CASSFPDEGAAEQYF	TGTGCCAGCAGTTTCCCCGACGAGGGGGCTGCCGAGCAGTACTTC
TRBJ2-6	NA	NA	TRBV29-1	CSVEDGAKYGLTF	TGCAGCGTTGAAGATGGGGCCAAGTACGGCCTGACTTTC
TRBJ1-5	NA	NA	TRBV18	CASSQSSSGTNQPQHF	TGTGCCAGCTCACAATCCTCATCGGGGACTAATCAGCCCCAGCATTTT
TRBJ1-1	TRBD1	once	TRBV5-6	CASSLRGLWTEAFF	TGTGCCAGCAGCTTGAGGGGGCTGTGGACTGAAGCTTTCTTT
TRBJ2-7	NA	NA	TRBV5-1	CASRDSPYEQYF	TGCGCCAGCAGGGACAGCCCCTACGAGCAGTACTTC
TRBJ2-7	TRBD2	NA	TRBV4-1	CASSQAPGLAGGLEYF	TGCGCCAGCAGCCAAGCTCCCGGACTAGCGGGAGGGCTGGAGTACTTC